Presented here are 25 T cell receptor beta chains from one specimen sequenced in a study of T cell changes during pregnancy in multiple sclerosis. Repertoires were generated with immunoSEQ multiplex PCR, while TCRdb's copy carries only in-frame clones and drops some. The top ten hold 1.5% to 1.7% of the sample, which has 90,000 to 130,000 clones, 90% to 95% seen once. Source: peripheral blood, taken in the third trimester of pregnancy. The receptors derive from a female donor with multiple sclerosis, enrolled in a pregnancy study.

The V gene is TRBV19, the J gene TRBJ1-3; D is possibly TRBD1 (6 bases). Germline values: CDR1 LNHDA, CDR2 SQIVND (reference sequence). The CDR3 is 15 residues long. Trimming removed 0 bases at V and 0 bases at J, with 6 bases between. CDR3 coding DNA: TGTGCCAGTAGTATAGACAGGGGCTCTGGAAACACCATATATTTT. It specifies CASSIDRGSGNTIYF.

A single count supports this clone. CDR3 loop: CASSQTPQGNIQYF. Here the CDR3 DNA reads TGTGCCAGCAGCCAAACCCCACAGGGTAACATTCAGTACTTC. The rearrangement uses TRBV4-2 and TRBJ2-4, with D possibly TRBD1 on 6 matching bases. The CDR3 contains 14 residues. Germline V CDR1 and CDR2: LGHNA, YNFKEQ. The V end was cut by 2 bases, the J end by 7 bases, with 12 bases between.

The chain couples TRBV28 to TRBJ1-2, with 9 bases identical to TRBD1. Losses at the gene ends were 6 bases for V and 8 bases for J; bases not matched to a gene: 7. Germline CDR1 reads MDHEN; CDR2 reads SYDVKM. The CDR3 extends over 13 amino acids. The CDR3 reads CASRQTGGLGYTF. CDR3 coding DNA: TGTGCCAGCAGACAGACAGGGGGTTTAGGCTACACCTTC.

The gene calls are TRBV10-1 and TRBJ2-1; a possible D gene is TRBD1 (6 bases). Looked up from germline, CDR1 is WNHNN and CDR2 is SYGVQD (reference sequence). V lost 3 bases and J 1 base, leaving 13 bases between the germline ends. CDR3 length: 16 amino acids. CDR3: CASSEKQGWSYNEQFF. DNA of the CDR3: TGCGCCAGCAGTGAAAAACAGGGTTGGTCCTACAATGAGCAGTTCTTC.

The rearrangement uses TRBV7-2 and TRBJ2-3; TRBD2 is a possible D gene (5 bases). Trimming took off 3 bases at V and 0 bases at J, with 10 bases between the two ends. Per germline, CDR1 SGHTA and CDR2 FQGNSA. CDR3 size: 15 residues. The chain's CDR3 is CASSFTSGSTDTQYF. DNA for the CDR3: TGTGCCAGCAGCTTTACCAGCGGAAGCACAGATACGCAGTATTTT.

This chain joins TRBV6-4 and TRBJ1-1; the match to TRBD1 covers 7 bases. The CDR3 length is 14 residues. V lost 6 bases to trimming and J lost 3 bases; unmatched junction nucleotides: 7. The germline V gene has CDR1 MRHNA and CDR2 SNTAGT. CDR3 sequence: CASRETGRDTEAFF. The CDR3, as DNA: TGTGCCAGCAGGGAGACAGGGCGAGACACTGAAGCTTTCTTT.

This clone was seen a handful of times. J is TRBJ2-2 and V is TRBV10-3; TRBD2 aligns across 7 bases. CDR1 is ENHRY and CDR2 is SYGVKD in the germline V gene. V was pared by 2 bases and J by 6 bases, with 12 bases of the junction left unmatched. The CDR3 loop spans 17 amino acids. In nucleotides, the CDR3 is TGTGCCATCAGTGAGAGGAGAAGCAGGGAGGGTTCCGGGGAGCTGTTTTTT. Its translation: CAISERRSREGSGELFF.

The chain couples TRBV12-1 to TRBJ1-2. TRBV12-1 is labeled a pseudogene. The CDR3 spans 12 residues. The CDR3 here is CASSAGFSGYTF. As DNA, the CDR3 is TGTGCCAGCAGCGCCGGTTTTTCTGGCTACACCTTC.

The V gene is TRBV28, the J gene TRBJ1-1; D may be TRBD1 (5 bases). Germline loops: CDR1 MDHEN, CDR2 SYDVKM. V lost 10 bases, J lost 3 bases, and 15 bases lay in between. The CDR3 spans 13 residues. Here the CDR3 DNA reads TGTGCCACTTTCAGGGATACCGACACTGAAGCTTTCTTT. Its protein is CATFRDTDTEAFF.

This clone was recorded a few times. This chain links TRBV30 with TRBJ1-1; no clear D. The CDR3 has 13 amino acids. The germline gives CDR1 GTSNPN, CDR2 SVGIG (reference sequence). V was clipped by 0 bases and J by 0 bases, with 5 bases between them. The CDR3: CAWSVLMNTEAFF. CDR3 coding DNA: TGTGCCTGGAGTGTACTTATGAACACTGAAGCTTTCTTT. Together with reference TRBV30 and TRBJ1-1, the CDR3 gives the full variable domain: SQTIHQWPATLVQPVGSPLSLECTVEGTSNPNLYWYRQAAGRGLQLLFYSVGIGQISSEVPQNLSASRPQDRQFILSSKKLLLSDSGFYLCAWSVLMNTEAFFGQGTRLTVV.

By frequency in the sample, this clone is large. This rearrangement joins TRBV7-9 to TRBJ2-7, with a tentative D call TRBD1 (6 bases). The germline V gene has CDR1 SEHNR and CDR2 FQNEAQ (reference sequence). This CDR3 has 13 residues. Trimming left V 5 bases short and J 1 base short, with 9 bases between. CDR3 DNA: TGTGCCAGCAGCCCGGACAGTTCCTACGAGCAGTACTTC. Translated: CASSPDSSYEQYF.

The chain links TRBV19 to TRBJ2-7, with TRBD1 matching over 7 bases. V lost 5 bases and J lost 5; bases outside the gene matches: 9. The CDR3 consists of 14 residues. Germline-derived CDR1 and CDR2 are LNHDA and SQIVND (reference sequence). The chain's CDR3 is CASSLGGGLDEQYF. The CDR3 bases are TGTGCCAGTAGTTTAGGGGGCGGTTTGGACGAGCAGTACTTC.

This chain uses TRBV2 with TRBJ2-7; D gene ambiguous. This CDR3 has 10 amino acids. In germline, CDR1 is SNHLY, CDR2 FYNNEI. V lost 6 bases and J lost 6, with 6 bases in between. This CDR3 is CASSHSEQYF. For the CDR3, the DNA is TGTGCCAGCAGCCATAGCGAGCAGTACTTC.

The count of this clone is one. The J gene is TRBJ2-7, the V gene TRBV6-1, with 9 positions matching TRBD1. The CDR3 runs to 14 residues. V was pared by 7 bases and J by 5 bases, with 9 bases of the junction left unmatched. Germline-derived CDR1 and CDR2 are MNHNS and SASEGT. CDR3 sequence reads: CASNTWDRVHEQYF. The CDR3 DNA reads as TGTGCCAGCAACACGTGGGACAGGGTCCACGAGCAGTACTTC.

The rearrangement joins TRBV10-3 to TRBJ2-1, with D possibly being TRBD1 (6 bases). This CDR3 is 14 amino acids long. Between the trimmed V and J ends, which lost 7 bases and 4 bases, there was a span of 14 bases. The V gene's germline CDR1 is ENHRY and CDR2 SYGVKD. The CDR3 region has the DNA TGTGCCATCATGAAGGGGGTGAAGTACAATGAGCAGTTCTTC. Its translation is CAIMKGVKYNEQFF.

This chain links TRBV5-1 with TRBJ1-2; TRBD1 aligns across 7 bases. V lost 4 bases, J lost 6 bases, and 3 bases stayed unmatched. The CDR3 is 12 amino acids. Germline CDR1 reads SGHRS; CDR2 reads YFSETQ. Here the CDR3 reads CASSGTDHGYTF. The CDR3 DNA follows: TGCGCCAGCAGCGGGACAGATCATGGCTACACCTTC. Based on the CDR3 plus reference TRBV5-1 and TRBJ1-2, the full variable domain is KAGVTQTPRYLIKTRGQQVTLSCSPISGHRSVSWYQQTPGQGLQFLFEYFSETQRNKGNFPGRFSGRQFSNSRSEMNVSTLELGDSALYLCASSGTDHGYTFGSGTRLTVV.

This chain's CDR3 is CASSPSPGADTGELFF. The CDR3 nucleotides read TGTGCCAGCTCACCAAGTCCGGGTGCGGACACCGGGGAGCTGTTTTTT. V is TRBV18 and J is TRBJ2-2, with D unclear. Trimming removed 2 bases from V and 3 bases from J, with 13 bases in between. Germline CDR1 is KGHSH and CDR2 is LQKENI. The CDR3 runs 16 residues.

The rearrangement joins TRBV5-6 to TRBJ1-1; D is unclear. The germline V and J ends were trimmed by 4 bases and 4 bases, with 14 bases remaining between them. Looked up from germline, CDR1 is SGHDT and CDR2 is YYEEEE. This CDR3 has 14 residues. The CDR3 DNA is TGTGCCAGCAGCATGACACTCCCAGGCACTGAAGCTTTCTTT. Translated, it gives CASSMTLPGTEAFF.

The gene calls are TRBV5-6 and TRBJ1-3; no reliable D call. Germline loops: CDR1 SGHDT, CDR2 YYEEEE. The V end lost 4 bases, the J end lost 0 bases, and 11 bases lay between the germline ends. The CDR3 runs to 15 residues. In nucleotides, the CDR3 is TGTGCCAGCAGCATTGGGCAAAACTCTGGAAACACCATATATTTT. This gives the protein CASSIGQNSGNTIYF.

The chain combines TRBV27 with TRBJ2-1, with D possibly TRBD2 on 7 matching bases. The germline V gene has CDR1 MNHEY and CDR2 SMNVEV (reference sequence). The germline V and J ends were trimmed by 7 bases and 6 bases, with 16 bases remaining between them. The CDR3 length is 14 residues. The CDR3 loop reads CASIGGVGGNEQFF. The CDR3 DNA reads TGTGCCAGCATAGGGGGGGTCGGAGGCAATGAGCAGTTCTTC.

The rearrangement uses TRBV5-1 and TRBJ2-3; D uncertain. Trimming pared 0 bases from V and 0 bases from J, leaving 8 bases between. Germline CDR1 is SGHRS and CDR2 is YFSETQ. The CDR3 is 15 amino acids. This chain's CDR3 is CASSLERQSTDTQYF. The CDR3 DNA follows: TGCGCCAGCAGCTTGGAGAGGCAGAGCACAGATACGCAGTATTTT.

The V call is TRBV5-5, the J call TRBJ2-3; a possible D gene is TRBD2 (6 bases). CDR1 is SGHKS and CDR2 is YYEKEE in the germline V gene (reference sequence). This CDR3 spans 14 amino acids. V lost 2 bases and J 2 bases, leaving 9 bases between the germline ends. DNA of the CDR3: TGTGCCAGCAGCTTCCGGGACTCCACAGATACGCAGTATTTT. Translating gives CASSFRDSTDTQYF.

The CDR3 spells CASSADRSTDTQYF. CDR3 coding DNA: TGTGCCAGTAGTGCAGACAGGAGCACAGATACGCAGTATTTT. The chain recombines TRBV19 with TRBJ2-3; D possibly corresponds to TRBD1 (6 bases). This CDR3 has 14 amino acids. Germline loops: CDR1 LNHDA, CDR2 SQIVND (reference sequence). V was cut by 5 bases and J by 0 bases, with 9 bases left in between.

This rearrangement joins TRBV28 to TRBJ1-5; D is uncertain. Germline loops: CDR1 MDHEN, CDR2 SYDVKM. This CDR3 has 14 residues. Trimming took off 3 bases at V and 4 bases at J, with 10 bases between the two ends. CDR3: CASSFEVLNQPQHF. DNA for the CDR3: TGTGCCAGCAGTTTCGAGGTTCTGAATCAGCCCCAGCATTTT.

The genes are TRBV5-1 and TRBJ2-7; the match to TRBD1 covers 9 bases. The trim removed 0 bases at V and 4 bases at J, leaving 8 bases unmatched. CDR3 length: 16 residues. Germline values: CDR1 SGHRS, CDR2 YFSETQ. The CDR3: CASSLGRDRVGYEQYF. CDR3 bases: TGCGCCAGCAGCTTGGGAAGGGACAGGGTGGGGTACGAGCAGTACTTC.